A single sample gave rise to the 30 T cell receptor beta chains below, sequenced in a study of blood T cells in healthy people across ages. Alongside a J-beta primer mix, a sample-barcoded 5' primer served in a second PCR lasting about 6 to 11 cycles. TCRdb redid the calling of the 5' RACE reads with MiXCR, one entry per CDR3 protein. The sample lists 650,000 or so distinct CDR3 sequences; 45% to 60% were seen once. The specimen sequenced was blood. The receptors originated from a woman older than 75 in good health.

Notes on this clonotype: Being one base from a much bigger clone, this may be a read error. This sequence joins TRBV5-1 and TRBJ2-1; D may match TRBD1 or TRBD2 (5 bases each). The CDR3 has 15 amino acids. In germline, CDR1 is SGHRS, CDR2 YFSETQ. The CDR3 here is CASSLVGEPYNGQFF. The CDR3 DNA is TGCGCCAGCAGCTTGGTGGGGGAACCCTACAATGGGCAGTTCTTC.

V and J are TRBV5-1 and TRBJ2-2, with D hard to call. The CDR3 covers 13 residues. Trimming removed 3 bases at V and 4 bases at J, with 7 bases between. CDR1 is SGHRS, CDR2 YFSETQ, per germline. CDR3 amino acids: CASSCDFTGELFF. The CDR3 nucleotides are TGCGCCAGCAGCTGCGACTTCACCGGGGAGCTGTTTTTT.

This clonotype was picked up one time. This chain joins TRBV15 and TRBJ2-1; 7 nucleotides agree with TRBD1. This CDR3 has 17 amino acids. The germline V gene has CDR1 LNHNV and CDR2 YYDKDF (reference sequence). The ends lost 1 base at V and 4 bases at J; junction bases unmatched: 10. CDR3 amino acids: CATSRGINRGPYNEQFF. The CDR3 DNA reads TGTGCCACCAGCAGAGGCATTAACAGGGGCCCGTACAATGAGCAGTTCTTC.

This clonotype was detected only once. The V gene is TRBV28, the J gene TRBJ1-2, with a possible D match to TRBD1 (5 bases). Germline-derived CDR1 and CDR2 are MDHEN and SYDVKM. The germline V and J ends were trimmed by 4 bases and 3 bases, with 15 bases remaining between them. There are 15 residues in the CDR3. The CDR3, as DNA: TGTGCCAGCAGTTCCCCGGGGGGGGTTGACTATGGCTACACCTTC. Translated, it gives CASSSPGGVDYGYTF.

This chain connects TRBV7-3 to TRBJ2-3; TRBD1 matches at 7 bases. Germline V CDR1 and CDR2: SGHTA, FQGTGA. The CDR3 covers 18 residues. The trim removed 1 base at V and 0 bases at J, leaving 10 bases unmatched. The CDR3 region is CASSLKAQGDPSTDTQYF. Here the CDR3 DNA reads TGTGCCAGCAGCTTAAAGGCCCAGGGGGACCCGAGCACAGATACGCAGTATTTT.

This clonotype appeared a single time. The chain couples TRBV11-2 to TRBJ2-5; 9 bases map to TRBD1. This CDR3 is built from 17 residues. Germline CDR1 and CDR2: SGHAT and FQNNGV. Unmatched junction bases numbered 12, after V lost 3 bases and J lost 4 bases. The CDR3 here is CASSFSIGQGISETQYF. In DNA form, the CDR3 reads TGTGCCAGCAGCTTCAGCATAGGACAGGGGATTTCAGAGACCCAGTACTTC.

This clonotype was found many times. This rearrangement joins TRBV5-1 to TRBJ2-3; 9 bases agree with TRBD1. This CDR3 is 15 amino acids long. CDR1 SGHRS and CDR2 YFSETQ come from the germline V gene. After removal of 4 bases from V and 0 bases from J, the junction contained 3 bases not matched to a gene. The CDR3 sequence is CASSAGQGSTDTQYF. For the CDR3, the DNA is TGCGCCAGCAGCGCGGGACAGGGAAGCACAGATACGCAGTATTTT.

This sequence joins TRBV5-1 and TRBJ1-1; D might be TRBD1 (5 bases). CDR3 length: 14 amino acids. V was shortened by 0 bases and J by 9 bases, with 15 bases between the two germline ends. CDR1 is SGHRS and CDR2 is YFSETQ in the germline V gene. This CDR3 is CASSLEAGIVKAFF. CDR3 nucleotides: TGCGCCAGCAGCTTGGAGGCAGGGATAGTTAAAGCTTTCTTT.

Concerning this clonotype itself: This could be a read error, since a much larger clone is one nucleotide away. The V gene is TRBV10-3, the J gene TRBJ2-3; TRBD2 matches 9 bases. Germline V CDR1 and CDR2: ENHRY, SYGVKD. This CDR3 has 14 amino acids. V dropped 11 bases and J dropped 5; count of bases not matched to a gene: 11. This chain's CDR3 is CAHRTGGRGDTQYF. Here the CDR3 DNA reads TGTGCCCATCGAACTGGCGGGAGGGGAGATACGCAGTATTTT.

This clonotype was counted many times. This chain joins TRBV12-3 or TRBV12-4 and TRBJ1-1, with 9 bases matching TRBD1. J lost 5 bases, V lost 1 base, and 5 bases had no gene match. This CDR3 has 15 amino acids. CDR3 coding DNA: TGTGCCAGCAGTTTAGACCGGGACAGGGTAACTGAAGCTTTCTTT. Its protein product is CASSLDRDRVTEAFF.

This clonotype was seen repeatedly, ten times or more. The CDR3 region has the DNA TGCGCCAGCAGCTCAAATACAGAGGTCGGTGAGCAGTTCTTC. This gives the protein CASSSNTEVGEQFF. The J gene is TRBJ2-1, the V gene TRBV5-1; D gene ambiguous. V lost 3 bases and J lost 9, with 16 bases in between. The CDR3 has 14 amino acids. CDR1 is SGHRS, CDR2 YFSETQ, per germline. Supplemented by reference TRBV5-1 and TRBJ2-1, the full variable domain reads KAGVTQTPRYLIKTRGQQVTLSCSPISGHRSVSWYQQTPGQGLQFLFEYFSETQRNKGNFPGRFSGRQFSNSRSEMNVSTLELGDSALYLCASSSNTEVGEQFFGPGTRLTVL.

This clonotype has ten or more counts. V usage is TRBV20-1 and J usage is TRBJ2-3, with TRBD2 as a possible D gene (6 bases). The V end was cut by 0 bases, the J end by 0 bases, with 13 bases between. Looked up from germline, CDR1 is DFQATT and CDR2 is SNEGSKA (reference sequence). The CDR3 extends over 16 amino acids. CDR3 nucleotide sequence: TGCAGTGCTAGAGATCCCGCAGGGACTAGCACAGATACGCAGTATTTT. Amino acids: CSARDPAGTSTDTQYF.

This clonotype was detected a few times. CDR3 nucleotides: TGCAGCGCCGCTGCCGGGACTAGTGGAGAGACCCAGTACTTC. Its protein product is CSAAAGTSGETQYF. The chain has TRBV29-1 and TRBJ2-5, with 8 bases aligning to TRBD2. CDR1 is SQVTM, CDR2 ANQGSEA, per germline. V was clipped by 7 bases and J by 4 bases; unmatched bases: 11. The CDR3 spans 14 residues.

This clonotype was seen a few times. V gene TRBV7-9 combines with J gene TRBJ2-3, with 7 positions matching TRBD1. The germline V gene has CDR1 SEHNR and CDR2 FQNEAQ (reference sequence). Losses at the gene ends were 5 bases for V and 5 bases for J; bases not matched to a gene: 4. The CDR3 consists of 13 residues. The CDR3 nucleotides are TGTGCCAGCAGCCCCCAGGGGGAAGATACGCAGTATTTT. Translated, it gives CASSPQGEDTQYF.

The rearrangement joins TRBV28 to TRBJ2-3, with 7 bases aligning to TRBD1. There are 15 residues in the CDR3. Unmatched junction bases numbered 1, after V lost 1 base and J lost 0 bases. Germline V gives CDR1 MDHEN, CDR2 SYDVKM. The CDR3 is CASSLLQGSTDTQYF. CDR3 DNA: TGTGCCAGCAGTTTATTACAGGGGAGCACAGATACGCAGTATTTT.

This sequence joins TRBV6-6 and TRBJ2-5, with TRBD1 matching 7 bases. Germline lookup yields CDR1 MNHNY and CDR2 SVGAGI (reference sequence). V lost 6 bases and J lost 2; bases outside the gene matches: 6. This CDR3 has 14 amino acids. The CDR3 here is CASRSGTEQETQYF. CDR3 nucleotides: TGTGCCAGCAGGTCCGGGACAGAACAAGAGACCCAGTACTTC.

This clonotype was seen more than once but under ten times. The chain uses TRBV7-2 and TRBJ1-6, with TRBD1 as a possible D gene (6 bases). The CDR3 is 15 residues long. Trimming left V 0 bases short and J 9 bases short, with 12 bases between. Germline lookup yields CDR1 SGHTA and CDR2 FQGNSA. CDR3 coding DNA: TGTGCCAGCAGCTTAGCCGGGCAGGGGATTTCACCCCTCCACTTT. It codes for CASSLAGQGISPLHF.

The gene calls are TRBV21-1 and TRBJ2-5; no check of the table's D call, TRBD1, against the DNA was made. TRBV21-1 is a documented pseudogene. The CDR3 has 17 amino acids. CDR3 DNA sequence: TGTGCCAGCAGCAAAGCGGGCCGGGACAGGGGGTTTGTGACCCAGTACTTC. Residues: CASSKAGRDRGFVTQYF.

This clonotype came up many times. The chain recombines TRBV24-1 with TRBJ2-1, with 11 positions matching TRBD2. From germline, CDR1 is KGHDR and CDR2 SFDVKD. V shed 9 bases, J shed 9 bases, and the junction held 12 bases outside the gene matches. There are 15 residues in the CDR3. The DNA for the CDR3 is TGTGCCACCGTGGGGACTAGCGGAGGGTTAGGTGAGCAGTTCTTC. The encoded protein is CATVGTSGGLGEQFF.

As for this clonotype: A read error may be the cause here, since a much bigger clone is one base away. The V gene is TRBV5-1, the J gene TRBJ2-3, with D unresolved. Germline CDR1 reads SGHRS; CDR2 reads YFSETQ. The CDR3 totals 14 residues. The DNA for the CDR3 is TGCGTCAGCAGCTTGGACCAGACGGTTGATACGCAGTATTTT. Protein sequence: CVSSLDQTVDTQYF.

CDR3 nucleotides: TGCGCCAGCAGTGAGAGACAGGGAATCCAAGAGACCCAGTACTTC. This translates into CASSERQGIQETQYF. V and J are TRBV10-1 and TRBJ2-7, with 7 bases identical to TRBD1. Near its end, the DNA agrees better with TRBJ2-5, so the J call may be wrong. Germline assignment: CDR1 WNHNN and CDR2 SYGVQD (reference sequence). This CDR3 region has 15 residues.

Of note for this clonotype: A much larger clone sits a single nucleotide away, making a read error possible. This chain joins TRBV29-1 and TRBJ2-1; TRBD2 matches at 7 bases. The CDR3 covers 14 residues. Germline lookup yields CDR1 SQVTM and CDR2 ANQGSEA. The CDR3 reads CGAWTSSGQSEQFF. For the CDR3, the DNA is TGCGGCGCCTGGACTAGTTCGGGGCAAAGTGAGCAGTTCTTC.

This clonotype occurred a few times. This rearrangement joins TRBV6-6 to TRBJ2-3; D is unclear. The CDR3 totals 13 residues. Germline CDR1 reads MNHNY; CDR2 reads SVGAGI (reference sequence). V dropped 5 bases and J dropped 3 bases, with 9 bases sitting between them. CDR3 sequence: CASSDGQTDTQYF. The CDR3 DNA reads as TGTGCCAGCAGTGACGGGCAGACAGATACGCAGTATTTT.

The V call is TRBV4-1, the J call TRBJ2-3, with 10 bases that match TRBD1. Germline assignment: CDR1 MGHRA and CDR2 YSYEKL. J gave up 1 base and V 1 base, and 2 bases lay outside the gene matches. CDR3 size: 16 residues. DNA for the CDR3: TGCGCCAGCAGCCAAGTCGGGACAGGGGGCACAGATACGCAGTATTTT. Protein sequence: CASSQVGTGGTDTQYF.

At least ten counts were recorded for this clonotype. The chain uses TRBV28 and TRBJ2-1, with 9 nucleotides matching TRBD2. V shed 9 bases and J 5 bases; nucleotides not matched to a gene: 14. This CDR3 is built from 16 residues. Germline V gives CDR1 MDHEN, CDR2 SYDVKM. This chain's CDR3 is CASHPPILAGHNEQFF. The DNA of the CDR3 is TGTGCCAGTCATCCTCCTATCCTAGCGGGGCACAATGAGCAGTTCTTC.

For this clonotype: Since a much larger clone is just one base distant, this may be a read error. The rearrangement uses TRBV13 and TRBJ2-5, with 9 bases identical to TRBD2. CDR3 length: 15 amino acids. The germline V gene has CDR1 PRHDT and CDR2 FYEKMQ (reference sequence). CDR3 nucleotides: TGTGCCCGCAGCTTAGAGCGGGGGGTCACAGAGACCCAGTACTTC. Its protein product is CARSLERGVTETQYF.

In this sample, this clonotype turned up many times. The chain is built from TRBV5-5 and TRBJ2-1; 8 bases match TRBD1. Germline loops: CDR1 SGHKS, CDR2 YYEKEE (reference sequence). V lost 4 bases, J lost 8 bases, and 5 bases stayed unmatched. The CDR3 covers 13 residues. CDR3 sequence reads: CASSKDRVYEQFF. The CDR3 DNA reads TGTGCCAGCAGCAAGGACAGGGTGTATGAGCAGTTCTTC.

The chain joins TRBV5-1 to TRBJ2-1; D is uncertain. This CDR3 contains 13 residues. Germline CDR1 SGHRS, CDR2 YFSETQ. The germline V and J ends were trimmed by 0 bases and 5 bases, with 6 bases remaining between them. The CDR3 DNA reads as TGCGCCAGCAGCTTGGATAAAAACAATGAGCAGTTCTTC. It yields the protein CASSLDKNNEQFF.

This chain connects TRBV5-1 to TRBJ1-4; 9 nucleotides match TRBD1. Trimming at V came to 3 bases and at J to 7 bases, leaving 4 bases not matched to a gene. The CDR3 contains 14 residues. From germline, CDR1 is SGHRS and CDR2 YFSETQ. The CDR3 DNA sequence: TGCGCCAGCAGCTCCGGGACAGGGAGTGAAAAACTGTTTTTT. This sequence encodes CASSSGTGSEKLFF.

The chain uses TRBV5-1 and TRBJ2-1; TRBD2 matches 7 bases. The DNA end favors TRBJ2-7, so the J call may be wrong. This CDR3 is 14 amino acids long. The germline V gene encodes CDR1 SGHRS and CDR2 YFSETQ. In nucleotides, the CDR3 is TGCGCCAGCAGCTTGGGACGGGGGGTCAATGAGCAGTACTTC. Amino acid sequence: CASSLGRGVNEQYF.